This TCR beta chain was sequenced for a study of OX40 agonist ivuxolimab in advanced cancers. Produced via immunoSEQ multiplex PCR; TCRdb's table is partial and in-frame only. This repertoire shows some 67,000 clones, around 80% found once; its top ten account for 5.5%. Germline V gene lookup returns CDR1 SNHLY and CDR2 FYNNEI. The CDR3 length is 15 residues. Trimming removed 5 bases at V and 3 bases at J, with 14 bases between. Sequences were derived from CD4+ or CD8+ T cells sorted from blood, sampled in a trial of the OX40 agonist ivuxolimab. This clonotype originated in an adult with an advanced solid tumor such as melanoma, head and neck, liver or kidney cancer. The V gene is TRBV2, the J gene TRBJ2-1; D perhaps matches TRBD2 (6 bases). CDR3 nucleotides: TGTGCCAGCAGTTCCGGGAGAGTTGGCTACAATGAGCAGTTCTTC. Its protein is CASSSGRVGYNEQFF. The variable domain in full, with the rest retrieved from reference TRBV2 and TRBJ2-1, is EPEVTQTPSHQVTQMGQEVILRCVPISNHLYFYWYRQILGQKVEFLVSFYNNEISEKSEIFDDQFSVERPDGSNFTLKIRSTKLEDSAMYFCASSSGRVGYNEQFFGPGTRLTVL.